Sequencing of this T cell receptor (beta chain) was carried out in a study of spatial heterogeneity in lung cancer (dated by TCRdb to the late 2010s). Background for the entire study: The donors were 70 or so patients from the lung TRACERx cohort who had early-stage, untreated non-small cell lung cancer. In non-small cell lung cancer, the study made a quantitative comparison of TCR alpha and beta repertoires among multiple tumor regions, matched nontumor lung and blood. Follow-up PBMC samples were sequenced whenever available, with a median time to follow-up of 2 to 3 years after resection. The study linked features of the TCR repertoire to counts of nonsynonymous mutations, which were determined by whole-exome sequencing of tumor tissue. At surgery, roughly 220 tumor regions, roughly 62 matched nontumor lung samples and more than 55 PBMC samples were TCR-sequenced for both alpha and beta chains. In the raw uncorrected reads, each unique combination of TCR and UMI appeared more than ten times on average. Beta-chain transcripts were consistently detected in greater numbers than alpha-chain transcripts, which likely reflected higher beta-chain transcript abundance.

Library preparation used 5' RACE. The reads were generated on a NextSeq 500. The TCR library protocol attached a unique molecular identifier to each TCR cDNA molecule to allow correction of PCR and sequencing errors. The original pipeline was this. TCR identification, UMI-based error correction and CDR3 extraction were all carried out with Decombinator tools. Expanded TCRs were defined as those above a frequency of 2 per 1,000, corresponding to the top 1% of the tumor frequency distribution. Rényi diversity was computed with the R vegan package after subsampling each repertoire 100 times to 5,000 TCRs. To build CDR3 similarity networks, amino acid triplet string-kernel similarity was used, and CDR3s were connected when their pairwise similarity was above 0.82. TCRdb trimmed public reads at Q25 via fastp, called clones via MiXCR and kept in-frame beta chains. Rows matching on CDR3 protein sequence are summarized as one entry with the most common DNA and genes. The V and J calls shown here were made by TCRdb, not taken from the authors' results. The sample has roughly 30,000 distinct CDR3 sequences on record, 8.5% to 12% of them singletons. About 30% of the sample lies in the top ten.

This clonotype appeared once. The target of this receptor is not known. Base qualities are missing; no much larger clone stands one base away. Resting on one read, the evidence is weak. Findings and caveats that apply to the study as a whole: Comparisons of baseline and follow-up blood repertoires included only about 15 patients. Ubiquitous expanded tumor TCRs showed up in blood more often at tumor resection than at routine follow-up. Additional single-cell paired TCR alpha and beta sequencing was considered necessary to confirm, at a functional level, the hypothesis that regional TCRs recognize regional mutations.

From the cysteine through the phenylalanine, the CDR3 covers 14 amino acids. Left in the record is the CDR3 DNA by itself, 42 bases read in frame from the first base. According to the germline V gene (reference sequence), CDR1 reads LGHDT and CDR2 reads YNNKEL. The V and J ends are trimmed by 4 bases and 4 bases, leaving 13 bases between them. The time point label of this sample denotes: blood at routine non-recurrence follow-up after resection. Whole RNA extracted from tumor and nontumor lung tissue, or from cryopreserved PBMC samples, was used for TCR sequencing without cell sorting. Patients were selected for TCR sequencing only if sufficient RNA was available from at least two tumor regions.

The sequence derives from a female donor with early-stage non-small cell lung cancer. The receptor chain draws on TRBV3-1 and TRBJ2-5, with an unclear D gene assignment. The material sequenced was PBMCs, taken at follow-up. This receptor has the CDR3 CASSPGPSVETQYF. The sequenced DNA is TGTGCCAGCAGCCCCGGGCCCAGCGTAGAGACCCAGTACTTC.